These 30 T cell receptor beta chains were all obtained from the same sample, sequenced in a study of T cells expressing NK-cell markers (dated by TCRdb to the early 2020s). Library preparation used 5' RACE. Sequencer: Illumina HiSeq 2000. TCRdb reprocessed the reads, reporting each CDR3 protein sequence once and no DNA. Per the sample table, the count is about 260,000 distinct CDR3 sequences. Together, the top ten hold 0.39% of the sample. Source material: blood T cells: a sorted CD56 or NKG2C T cell subset, CD4+ or CD8+ T cells, or bulk PBMC T cells (not recorded which). The receptors stem from a man aged 18 to 30 in good health. Donor details come from another sample of the same person, matched by shared clones.

The rearrangement joins TRBV12-3 or TRBV12-4 to TRBJ1-5; TCRdb names TRBD1, which stays unverified in the absence of DNA. This CDR3 spans 15 amino acids. The CDR3 is CASSQNRGTEQPQHF.

This chain links TRBV10-2 with TRBJ2-3; with no DNA, the TCRdb D assignment of TRBD1 cannot be verified. This CDR3 region has 14 residues. CDR1 is WSHSY, CDR2 SAAADI, per germline. The CDR3 protein is CASTPGAQGDTQYF.

The chain employs TRBV12-3 or TRBV12-4 and TRBJ2-3; the D call of TRBD1 rests on TCRdb alone, since no DNA is present to check it. The CDR3 sequence is 14 residues long. The CDR3 reads CASSFSGFTDTQYF.

The chain links TRBV19 to TRBJ1-6; checking the TCRdb D call of TRBD1 is not possible without DNA. The CDR3 consists of 17 residues. CDR1 and CDR2 (germline): LNHDA, SQIVND (reference sequence). CDR3 in amino acids: CASSIQGTLRTDSPLHF.

CDR3 in amino acids: CASSGGPGTGELFF. The chain joins TRBV12-3 or TRBV12-4 to TRBJ2-2; the D call from TCRdb, TRBD2, cannot be confirmed without DNA. The CDR3 contains 14 residues.

This chain uses TRBV9 with TRBJ2-2; TCRdb picks TRBD2, but there is no DNA to check that call. The CDR3 consists of 16 residues. Germline CDR1 reads SGDLS; CDR2 reads YYNGEE. CDR3 sequence reads: CASSVGGGLAAGELFF. Complete variable domain (other parts from reference TRBV9 and TRBJ2-2): DSGVTQTPKHLITATGQRVTLRCSPRSGDLSVYWYQQSLDQGLQFLIQYYNGEERAKGNILERFSAQQFPDLHSELNLSSLELGDSALYFCASSVGGGLAAGELFFGEGSRLTVL.

The gene calls are TRBV12-3 or TRBV12-4 and TRBJ2-1; TCRdb's D call, TRBD1, is unchecked because there is no DNA. The CDR3 is 15 residues long. This chain's CDR3 is CASCRGQGANNEQFF.

V usage is TRBV6-2 or TRBV6-3 and J usage is TRBJ1-1. This CDR3 contains 12 residues. Germline V gene lookup returns CDR1 MNHEY and CDR2 SVGEGT. The CDR3: CASRTRGTEAFF.

V and J are TRBV9 and TRBJ2-1; TCRdb names TRBD2, which stays unverified in the absence of DNA. The length of the CDR3 is 14 residues. Germline V gene data show CDR1 as SGDLS and CDR2 as YYNGEE. CDR3 residues: CASSVAGGPNEQFF. The variable domain in full, with the rest retrieved from reference TRBV9 and TRBJ2-1, is DSGVTQTPKHLITATGQRVTLRCSPRSGDLSVYWYQQSLDQGLQFLIQYYNGEERAKGNILERFSAQQFPDLHSELNLSSLELGDSALYFCASSVAGGPNEQFFGPGTRLTVL.

This sequence joins TRBV7-2 and TRBJ2-1. From germline, CDR1 is SGHTA and CDR2 FQGNSA. The CDR3 loop spans 12 amino acids. CDR3: CASSTAYNEQFF.

The chain uses TRBV7-2 and TRBJ2-5; TCRdb selects TRBD2, and the lack of DNA leaves this call unchecked. The CDR3 totals 15 residues. Germline lookup yields CDR1 SGHTA and CDR2 FQGNSA. The CDR3 spells CASSHGTSLQETQYF.

The chain carries TRBV7-9 and TRBJ1-2; the TRBD1 assignment by TCRdb is unverifiable without DNA. The CDR3 extends over 17 amino acids. The germline V gene has CDR1 SEHNR and CDR2 FQNEAQ (reference sequence). The CDR3 sequence is CASSPTGSSRGYYGYTF.

The chain is built from TRBV6-2 or TRBV6-3 and TRBJ1-5; TCRdb reports TRBD1, a call that lacks DNA to check it against. The CDR3 runs to 16 residues. Germline V CDR1 and CDR2: MNHEY, SVGEGT. The CDR3 is CASSSRSGQPYQPQHF.

The rearrangement uses TRBV11-1 and TRBJ2-2; lacking DNA, the TRBD1 call made by TCRdb goes unchecked. The germline V gene has CDR1 SGHAT and CDR2 FQDESV (reference sequence). This CDR3 is built from 16 residues. CDR3 sequence: CASSSRTGRFTGELFF.

The chain is built from TRBV3-1 and TRBJ2-3. The germline CDR1 and CDR2 sequences are LGHDT and YNNKEL (reference sequence). This CDR3 region has 14 residues. The CDR3 is CASSQVSSTDTQYF.

The chain joins TRBV19 to TRBJ2-7; TCRdb designates TRBD2, a call that cannot be tested without DNA. Germline assignment: CDR1 LNHDA and CDR2 SQIVND (reference sequence). CDR3 length equals 14 residues. This CDR3 is CASSRGSGGYEQYF.

This rearrangement joins TRBV3-1 to TRBJ2-7. Germline CDR1 reads LGHDT; CDR2 reads YNNKEL (reference sequence). The CDR3 is 11 residues long. CDR3 sequence reads: CASGSPYEQYF.

The chain carries TRBV5-1 and TRBJ2-2; checking the TCRdb D call of TRBD2 is not possible without DNA. CDR1 and CDR2 from the germline V gene are SGHRS and YFSETQ. CDR3 length: 13 residues. CDR3 residues: CASNQDSAGELFF.

This chain joins TRBV3-1 and TRBJ2-5; TCRdb calls TRBD1, which cannot be checked without DNA. Per the germline V gene, CDR1 is LGHDT and CDR2 is YNNKEL (reference sequence). This CDR3 spans 17 amino acids. The CDR3 sequence is CASRRSTRTGTRETQYF.

The rearrangement joins TRBV12-3 or TRBV12-4 to TRBJ2-7; TCRdb gives TRBD2 as the D gene, but with no DNA this cannot be confirmed. This CDR3 has 12 amino acids. The CDR3: CASSRAAGEQYF.

The chain uses TRBV5-6 and TRBJ2-7; TCRdb returns TRBD1, unconfirmable since there is no DNA. The germline V gene has CDR1 SGHDT and CDR2 YYEEEE. This CDR3 is 14 amino acids long. CDR3 protein: CASSFRGRAYEQYF.

The chain is built from TRBV10-3 and TRBJ2-5; the D call of TRBD1 rests on TCRdb alone, since no DNA is present to check it. The CDR3 covers 15 residues. Germline values: CDR1 ENHRY, CDR2 SYGVKD. This chain's CDR3 is CAISGPDRGEETQYF.

This sequence joins TRBV20-1 and TRBJ1-4. The CDR3 contains 14 residues. Germline V gives CDR1 DFQATT, CDR2 SNEGSKA (reference sequence). CDR3 sequence reads: CSAGETATNEKLFF.

The chain carries TRBV20-1 and TRBJ2-5; the TCRdb D gene call, TRBD2, has no DNA to confirm it. The CDR3 loop spans 19 amino acids. Germline loops: CDR1 DFQATT, CDR2 SNEGSKA (reference sequence). Here the CDR3 reads CSARPDPGTSGRQRETQYF.

The chain links TRBV12-3 or TRBV12-4 to TRBJ2-1; TCRdb's D gene call, TRBD1, goes unchecked for lack of DNA. This CDR3 has 14 amino acids. CDR3 in amino acids: CASSIRAVNNEQFF.

The chain has TRBV20-1 and TRBJ2-5; checking the TCRdb D call of TRBD1 is not possible without DNA. This CDR3 is 13 amino acids long. In germline, CDR1 is DFQATT, CDR2 SNEGSKA (reference sequence). The CDR3 is CSASTGGAETQYF.

This chain connects TRBV5-5 to TRBJ2-1; TCRdb's D call of TRBD2 is untestable without DNA. The CDR3 spans 15 residues. Germline V gene sequence: CDR1 SGHKS, CDR2 YYEKEE (reference sequence). CDR3 amino acids: CASLGTSGRTGEQFF.

V usage is TRBV5-5 and J usage is TRBJ2-1; TCRdb designates TRBD2, a call that cannot be tested without DNA. The CDR3 extends over 14 amino acids. CDR1 is SGHKS and CDR2 is YYEKEE in the germline V gene (reference sequence). The CDR3 reads CASSQEPYANEQFF.

CDR3 in amino acids: CAWSSTGAWGEKLFF. This sequence joins TRBV30 and TRBJ1-4; TCRdb returns TRBD1, unconfirmable since there is no DNA. The CDR3 has 15 residues. Germline CDR1 reads GTSNPN; CDR2 reads SVGIG (reference sequence).

The gene calls are TRBV9 and TRBJ2-7. The CDR3 spans 14 residues. The V gene's germline CDR1 is SGDLS and CDR2 YYNGEE. Here the CDR3 reads CASSAEQSSYEQYF.